This TCR beta chain was identified in a study of blood T cell repertoires in COVID-19. Germline loops: CDR1 MNHEY, CDR2 SVGAGI. V lost 2 bases, J lost 6 bases, and 5 bases lay in between. This CDR3 spans 13 amino acids. Worth noting for this clone: This sample also contains other DNA sequences that code for the same CDR3.

This study enrolled people aged roughly 18 to 90 from around 25 US geographic areas. TCRdb's copy holds only in-frame clones and misses some; the assay was immunoSEQ multiplex PCR. The table includes fewer than 250,000 clones, just over 85% detected once. Sequencing was carried out using PBMCs or T cells enriched from blood (not recorded which). This receptor was obtained from a woman between 50 and 59 years old with acute COVID-19. The chain employs TRBV6-5 and TRBJ1-6; weak D call: TRBD1 (5 bases). The CDR3 here is CASSYRGNSPLHF. CDR3 coding DNA: TGTGCCAGCAGTTACAGGGGTAATTCACCCCTCCACTTT.